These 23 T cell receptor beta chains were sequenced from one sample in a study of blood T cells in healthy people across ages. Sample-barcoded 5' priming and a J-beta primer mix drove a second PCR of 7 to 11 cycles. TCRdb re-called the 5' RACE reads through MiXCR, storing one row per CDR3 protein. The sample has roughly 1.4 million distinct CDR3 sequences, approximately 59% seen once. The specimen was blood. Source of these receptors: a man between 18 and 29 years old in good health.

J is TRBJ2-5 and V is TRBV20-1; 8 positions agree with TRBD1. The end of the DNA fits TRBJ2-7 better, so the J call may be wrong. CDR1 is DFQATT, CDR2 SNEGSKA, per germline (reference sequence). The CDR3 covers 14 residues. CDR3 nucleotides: TGCAGTGCTAGAGGGCAGGGGGCGCGTTACGAGCAGTACTTC. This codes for CSARGQGARYEQYF.

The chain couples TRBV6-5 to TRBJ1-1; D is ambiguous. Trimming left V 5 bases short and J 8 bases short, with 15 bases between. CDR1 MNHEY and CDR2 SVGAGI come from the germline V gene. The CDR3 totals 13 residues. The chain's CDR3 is CASSAAAYTEAFF. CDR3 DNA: TGTGCCAGCAGTGCTGCGGCTTATACAGAAGCTTTCTTT.

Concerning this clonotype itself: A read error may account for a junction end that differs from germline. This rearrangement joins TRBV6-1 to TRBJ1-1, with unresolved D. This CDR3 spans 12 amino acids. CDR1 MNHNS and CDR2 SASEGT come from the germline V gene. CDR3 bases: TGTACCAGCAGTGAGCTGGGGACTGAAGCTTTCTTT. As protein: CTSSELGTEAFF.

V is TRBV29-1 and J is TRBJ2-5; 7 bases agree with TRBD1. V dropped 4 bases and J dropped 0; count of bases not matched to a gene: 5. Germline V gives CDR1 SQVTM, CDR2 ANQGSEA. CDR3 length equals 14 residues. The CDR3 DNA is TGCAGCGTTGGCCTTACAGGGGACCAAGAGACCCAGTACTTC. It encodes CSVGLTGDQETQYF.

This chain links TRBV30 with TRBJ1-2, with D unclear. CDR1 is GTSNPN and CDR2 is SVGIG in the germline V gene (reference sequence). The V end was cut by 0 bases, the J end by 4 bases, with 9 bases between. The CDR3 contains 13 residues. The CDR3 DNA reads TGTGCCTGGAGTGTACGATCAGGCTATGGCTACACCTTC. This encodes CAWSVRSGYGYTF.

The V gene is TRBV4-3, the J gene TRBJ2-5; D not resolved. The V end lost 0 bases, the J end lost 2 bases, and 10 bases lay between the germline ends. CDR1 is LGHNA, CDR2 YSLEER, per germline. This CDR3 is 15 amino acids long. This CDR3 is CASSQDGDWQETQYF. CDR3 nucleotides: TGCGCCAGCAGCCAAGATGGGGATTGGCAAGAGACCCAGTACTTC.

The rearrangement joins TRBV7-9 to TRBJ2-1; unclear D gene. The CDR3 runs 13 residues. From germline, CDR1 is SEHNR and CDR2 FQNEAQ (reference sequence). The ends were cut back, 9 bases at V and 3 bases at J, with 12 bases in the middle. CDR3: CASSISGYNEQFF. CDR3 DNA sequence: TGTGCCAGTAGTATCTCCGGCTACAATGAGCAGTTCTTC.

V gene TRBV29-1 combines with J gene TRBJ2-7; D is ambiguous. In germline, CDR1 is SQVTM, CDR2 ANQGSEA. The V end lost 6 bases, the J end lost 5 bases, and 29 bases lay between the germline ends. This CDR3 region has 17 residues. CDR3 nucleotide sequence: TGCAGCGTCCAACTCCTCCCCAACTATCCTACGCGAGACGAGCAGTACTTC. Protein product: CSVQLLPNYPTRDEQYF.

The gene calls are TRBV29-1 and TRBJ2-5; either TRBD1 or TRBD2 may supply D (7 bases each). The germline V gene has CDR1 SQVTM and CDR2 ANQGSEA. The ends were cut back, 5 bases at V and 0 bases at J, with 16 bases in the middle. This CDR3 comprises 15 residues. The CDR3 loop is CSVQGGMGYQETQYF. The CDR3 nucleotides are TGCAGCGTTCAGGGGGGGATGGGGTACCAAGAGACCCAGTACTTC.

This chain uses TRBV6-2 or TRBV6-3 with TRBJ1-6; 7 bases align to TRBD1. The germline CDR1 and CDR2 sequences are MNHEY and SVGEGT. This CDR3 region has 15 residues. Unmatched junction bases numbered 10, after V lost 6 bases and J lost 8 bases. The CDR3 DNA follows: TGTGCCAGCAGATCACCGGGACAGAGCTATTCACCCCTCCACTTT. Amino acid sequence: CASRSPGQSYSPLHF.

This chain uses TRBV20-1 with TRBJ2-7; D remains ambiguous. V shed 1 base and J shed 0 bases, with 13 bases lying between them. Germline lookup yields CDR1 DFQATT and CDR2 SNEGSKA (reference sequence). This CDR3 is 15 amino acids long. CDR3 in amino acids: CSARVRGRGSYEQYF. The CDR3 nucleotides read TGCAGTGCTAGAGTTCGAGGTCGTGGCTCCTACGAGCAGTACTTC.

CDR3 sequence: CATKGPKFFTDTQYF. The DNA for the CDR3 is TGTGCCACCAAGGGCCCGAAGTTTTTCACAGATACGCAGTATTTT. The chain recombines TRBV21-1 with TRBJ2-3; the tabulated D call, TRBD2, remains unverified against the DNA. TRBV21-1 is tagged as a pseudogene. This CDR3 region has 15 residues.

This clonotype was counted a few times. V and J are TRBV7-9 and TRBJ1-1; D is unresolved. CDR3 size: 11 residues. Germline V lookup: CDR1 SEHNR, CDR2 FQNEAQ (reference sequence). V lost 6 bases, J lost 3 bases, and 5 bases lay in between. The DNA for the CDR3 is TGTGCCAGCAGGCCTGACACTGAAGCTTTCTTT. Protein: CASRPDTEAFF. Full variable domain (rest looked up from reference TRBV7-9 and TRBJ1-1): DTGVSQNPRHKITKRGQNVTFRCDPISEHNRLYWYRQTLGQGPEFLTYFQNEAQLEKSRLLSDRFSAERPKGSFSTLEIQRTEQGDSAMYLCASRPDTEAFFGQGTRLTVV.

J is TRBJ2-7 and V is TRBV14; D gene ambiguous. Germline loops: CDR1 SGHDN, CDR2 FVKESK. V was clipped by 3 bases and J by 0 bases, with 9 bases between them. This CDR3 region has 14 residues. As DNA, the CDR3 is TGTGCCAGCAGCCATAGTTGGAGCTCCTACGAGCAGTACTTC. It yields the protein CASSHSWSSYEQYF.

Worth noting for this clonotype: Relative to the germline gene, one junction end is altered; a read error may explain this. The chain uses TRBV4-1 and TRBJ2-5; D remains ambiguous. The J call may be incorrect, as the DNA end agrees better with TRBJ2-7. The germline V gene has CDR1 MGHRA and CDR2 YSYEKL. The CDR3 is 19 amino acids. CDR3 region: CASSQDRRSPEKKFPEQYF. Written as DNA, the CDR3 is TGCGCCAGCAGTCAAGATCGCCGATCACCCGAGAAAAAATTCCCCGAGCAGTACTTC.

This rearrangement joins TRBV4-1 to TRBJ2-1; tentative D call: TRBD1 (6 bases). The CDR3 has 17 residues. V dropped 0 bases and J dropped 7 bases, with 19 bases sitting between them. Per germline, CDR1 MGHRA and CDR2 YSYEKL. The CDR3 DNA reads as TGCGCCAGCAGCCAAGATCCCCCCAGGGGCCCAAATAATGAGCAGTTCTTC. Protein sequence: CASSQDPPRGPNNEQFF.

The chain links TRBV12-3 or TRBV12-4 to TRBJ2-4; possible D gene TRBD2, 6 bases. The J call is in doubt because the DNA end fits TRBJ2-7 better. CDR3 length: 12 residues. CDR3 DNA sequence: TGTGCCAGCAGTATGGGACTCGGCGAGCAGTACTTC. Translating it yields CASSMGLGEQYF.

The CDR3 nucleotides read TGCAGTGCTAGAGAGCCGCGGGACAGGATGGATGAGCAGTTCTTC. This codes for CSAREPRDRMDEQFF. The J gene is TRBJ2-1, the V gene TRBV20-1; 8 nucleotides line up with TRBD1. The V gene's germline CDR1 is DFQATT and CDR2 SNEGSKA (reference sequence). V was clipped by 0 bases and J by 8 bases; unmatched bases: 9. CDR3 length: 15 amino acids.

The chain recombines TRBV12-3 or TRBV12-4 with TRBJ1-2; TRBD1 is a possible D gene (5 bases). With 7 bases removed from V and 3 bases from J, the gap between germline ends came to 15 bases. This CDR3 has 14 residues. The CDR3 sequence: CASILGAGDYGYTF. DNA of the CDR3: TGTGCCAGCATCCTAGGGGCAGGTGACTATGGCTACACCTTC.

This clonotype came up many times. The CDR3 spells CASSQGRGGETQYF. CDR3 sequence (DNA): TGCGCCAGCAGCCAAGGTCGCGGGGGAGAGACCCAGTACTTC. V gene TRBV4-1 combines with J gene TRBJ2-5, with TRBD2 matching 7 bases. The ends lost 1 base at V and 4 bases at J; junction bases unmatched: 3. Germline V gene data show CDR1 as MGHRA and CDR2 as YSYEKL. The CDR3 is 14 residues long.

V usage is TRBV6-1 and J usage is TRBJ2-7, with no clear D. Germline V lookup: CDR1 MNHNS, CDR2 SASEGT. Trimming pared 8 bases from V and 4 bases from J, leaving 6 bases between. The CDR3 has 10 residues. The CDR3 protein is CASFFYEQYF. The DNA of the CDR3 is TGTGCCAGCTTTTTTTACGAGCAGTACTTC.

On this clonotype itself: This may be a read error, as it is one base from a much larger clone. This CDR3 reads CASSARDPPSTDTQYF. The CDR3 bases are TGTGCCAGCAGCGCCCGGGACCCCCCTAGCACAGATACGCAGTATTTT. The V and J genes are TRBV7-9 and TRBJ2-3; either TRBD1 or TRBD2 may fit D (5 bases each). The ends were cut back, 5 bases at V and 0 bases at J, with 15 bases in the middle. CDR3 length equals 16 residues. Germline loops: CDR1 SEHNR, CDR2 FQNEAQ (reference sequence).

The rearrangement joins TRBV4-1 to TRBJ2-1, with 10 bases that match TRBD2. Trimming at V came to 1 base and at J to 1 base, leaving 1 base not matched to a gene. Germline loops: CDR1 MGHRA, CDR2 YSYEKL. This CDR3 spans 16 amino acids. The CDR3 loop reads CASSQVGLASYNEQFF. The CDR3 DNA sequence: TGCGCCAGCAGCCAAGTGGGACTAGCGTCCTACAATGAGCAGTTCTTC.